These 22 T cell receptor beta chains came from one sample sequenced in a study of blood T cell repertoires in COVID-19. Clones were sequenced by immunoSEQ multiplex PCR, and TCRdb holds only the in-frame ones, with some missing. The table lists approximately 70,000 clones, over 80% of them singletons, with about 2.5% in the top ten. Sequencing was performed on peripheral blood. Receptors were obtained from a man aged 80 or over with active or convalescent COVID-19.

The chain joins TRBV11-3 to TRBJ2-3; 7 bases fit TRBD1. Looked up from germline, CDR1 is SGHNT and CDR2 is YENEEA. This CDR3 spans 16 amino acids. V lost 4 bases and J lost 0; bases outside the gene matches: 7. CDR3 in amino acids: CASSSSTGYSTDTQYF. The CDR3 DNA reads TGTGCCAGCAGCTCCTCGACAGGGTATAGCACAGATACGCAGTATTTT.

Written as DNA, the CDR3 is TGCGCCAGCAGCCAACTATACCTAGCAACCGGGGAGCTGTTTTTT. It translates to CASSQLYLATGELFF. J is TRBJ2-2 and V is TRBV4-1, with D possibly TRBD2 on 5 matching bases. The germline CDR1 and CDR2 sequences are MGHRA and YSYEKL. The CDR3 runs to 15 residues. V was trimmed by 2 bases and J by 5 bases, leaving 12 bases between them.

The chain employs TRBV10-2 and TRBJ1-4; a weak D match, TRBD1 (6 bases). The CDR3 is made up of 19 amino acids. Trimming stripped 3 bases from V and 0 bases from J, with 20 bases between. Germline V gives CDR1 WSHSY, CDR2 SAAADI. The CDR3 here is CASSDTGFDLLATNEKLFF. CDR3 bases: TGCGCCAGCAGTGATACAGGGTTCGATTTACTTGCAACTAATGAAAAACTGTTTTTT.

The V gene is TRBV7-9, the J gene TRBJ1-1; the D gene is possibly TRBD1 (5 bases). Per the germline V gene, CDR1 is SEHNR and CDR2 is FQNEAQ (reference sequence). V shed 0 bases and J shed 8 bases, with 16 bases lying between them. The CDR3 has 15 amino acids. CDR3 sequence: CASSLAGTLPPEAFF. CDR3 coding DNA: TGTGCCAGCAGCTTAGCCGGGACTCTCCCACCCGAAGCTTTCTTT.

The chain employs TRBV6-5 and TRBJ2-7, with 9 bases lining up with TRBD1. The V segment lost 4 bases and the J segment 1 base; nucleotides outside the gene matches: 5. This CDR3 has 15 residues. Germline CDR1 MNHEY, CDR2 SVGAGI. Here the CDR3 reads CASSSTGGASYEQYF. CDR3 bases: TGTGCCAGCAGTTCCACAGGGGGCGCGTCCTACGAGCAGTACTTC.

The CDR3 reads CASSAPAWAPRETQYF. The CDR3 coding sequence is TGTGCCAGCAGCGCTCCCGCGTGGGCCCCCCGGGAGACCCAGTACTTC. The chain employs TRBV9 and TRBJ2-5; no clear D gene. The CDR3 loop spans 16 amino acids. Germline CDR1 and CDR2: SGDLS and YYNGEE. Trimming took 3 bases from V and 5 from J, leaving 20 bases between them.

The chain has TRBV19 and TRBJ2-6; 8 bases are a match to TRBD1. The CDR3 has 17 residues. Trimming cost V 4 bases and J 1 base; bases outside gene matches: 6. Germline-derived CDR1 and CDR2 are LNHDA and SQIVND (reference sequence). The CDR3 sequence is CASSKRRTGSGANVLTF. The CDR3 nucleotides are TGTGCCAGTAGTAAAAGAAGGACAGGGTCTGGGGCCAACGTCCTGACTTTC.

The chain uses TRBV11-2 and TRBJ2-5; 8 bases are a match to TRBD1. This CDR3 has 13 amino acids. V shed 3 bases, J shed 4 bases, and the junction held 1 base outside the gene matches. Per germline, CDR1 SGHAT and CDR2 FQNNGV. The CDR3 here is CASSLTGVETQYF. DNA for the CDR3: TGTGCCAGCAGCTTGACAGGGGTAGAGACCCAGTACTTC.

This clone occurred a few times. The chain couples TRBV18 to TRBJ2-5; 9 bases are shared with TRBD1. Losses at the gene ends were 3 bases for V and 5 bases for J; bases not matched to a gene: 4. CDR3 size: 14 residues. Germline assignment: CDR1 KGHSH and CDR2 LQKENI. CDR3 amino acids: CASSPQQGAETQYF. The CDR3 coding sequence is TGTGCCAGCTCACCCCAACAGGGGGCCGAGACCCAGTACTTC.

The V call is TRBV4-2, the J call TRBJ2-7; D call uncertain. V dropped 4 bases and J dropped 0 bases, with 7 bases sitting between them. CDR3 length: 13 amino acids. Germline V CDR1 and CDR2: LGHNA, YNFKEQ. The CDR3 DNA is TGTGCCAGCAGCCTATACAGCTCCTACGAGCAGTACTTC. Its translation: CASSLYSSYEQYF.

The chain has TRBV6-4 and TRBJ1-6, with 7 positions matching TRBD1. This CDR3 has 16 residues. From germline, CDR1 is MRHNA and CDR2 SNTAGT. V shed 4 bases, J shed 9 bases, and the junction held 12 bases outside the gene matches. In DNA form, the CDR3 reads TGTGCCAGCAGTGGACAGGGACCCATTGAGGGTTCACCCCTCCACTTT. Protein sequence: CASSGQGPIEGSPLHF.

The chain carries TRBV2 and TRBJ1-2, with D possibly TRBD1 on 5 matching bases. The V gene lost 9 bases and the J gene lost 4 bases, with 9 bases spanning the gap. Germline assignment: CDR1 SNHLY and CDR2 FYNNEI. The CDR3 consists of 11 residues. CDR3 residues: CASGGGYGYTF. Here the CDR3 DNA reads TGTGCCAGTGGGGGGGGCTATGGCTACACCTTC.

The chain carries TRBV5-5 and TRBJ1-6; D call uncertain. Germline V gene sequence: CDR1 SGHKS, CDR2 YYEKEE (reference sequence). This CDR3 comprises 14 residues. V was pared by 0 bases and J by 7 bases, with 8 bases between. The CDR3 DNA follows: TGTGCCAGCAGCTTGGGTGGAGTAAATTCACCCCTCCACTTT. Translated: CASSLGGVNSPLHF.

The V gene is TRBV30, the J gene TRBJ2-7; 11 nucleotides agree with TRBD2. Losses at the gene ends were 3 bases for V and 7 bases for J; bases not matched to a gene: 5. The CDR3 spans 13 residues. Germline loops: CDR1 GTSNPN, CDR2 SVGIG (reference sequence). CDR3 region: CAWSLAGGGEQYF. CDR3 DNA sequence: TGTGCCTGGAGCCTAGCGGGAGGAGGGGAGCAGTACTTC.

This clone appeared a single time. The V and J genes are TRBV28 and TRBJ2-7; TRBD2 agrees at 8 bases. The CDR3 consists of 16 residues. V trimming: 5 bases; J trimming: 0 bases; junction bases outside the gene matches: 9. In germline, CDR1 is MDHEN, CDR2 SYDVKM. In nucleotides, the CDR3 is TGTGCCAGCAGTCCCCCCTTCGGGGGGGACTCCTACGAGCAGTACTTC. Amino acids: CASSPPFGGDSYEQYF. The whole variable domain, filled in from reference TRBV28 and TRBJ2-7, reads DVKVTQSSRYLVKRTGEKVFLECVQDMDHENMFWYRQDPGLGLRLIYFSYDVKMKEKGDIPEGYSVSREKKERFSLILESASTNQTSMYLCASSPPFGGDSYEQYFGPGTRLTVT.

The chain links TRBV18 to TRBJ2-1; perhaps TRBD2 as D (5 bases). V lost 2 bases and J lost 8, with 16 bases in between. This CDR3 contains 15 residues. In germline, CDR1 is KGHSH, CDR2 LQKENI. The CDR3 protein is CASSPSVASKHEQFF. CDR3 DNA sequence: TGTGCCAGCTCACCAAGTGTCGCTAGCAAGCATGAGCAGTTCTTC.

This clone has only one observation. The chain couples TRBV5-5 to TRBJ1-1, with a weak D call TRBD1 (5 bases). CDR1 and CDR2 from the germline V gene are SGHKS and YYEKEE (reference sequence). Trimming cost V 2 bases and J 7 bases, with 12 bases left between them. The length of the CDR3 is 13 residues. The CDR3: CASSLAHRNEAFF. DNA for the CDR3: TGTGCCAGCAGCTTAGCACACAGGAATGAAGCTTTCTTT.

This sequence joins TRBV7-9 and TRBJ2-3; 12 bases map to TRBD1. Germline lookup yields CDR1 SEHNR and CDR2 FQNEAQ (reference sequence). J was trimmed by 5 bases and V by 6 bases; bases with no gene match: 6. There are 15 residues in the CDR3. Here the CDR3 reads CASSLRDRGLDTQYF. The CDR3 DNA follows: TGTGCCAGCAGTCTCCGGGACAGGGGGCTAGATACGCAGTATTTT.

The gene calls are TRBV7-2 and TRBJ2-3; 8 nucleotides align to TRBD2. With V trimmed by 8 bases and J by 2 bases, 6 bases remained unmatched. The CDR3 is 14 residues long. Germline V gives CDR1 SGHTA, CDR2 FQGNSA. The CDR3, as DNA: TGTGCCAGCGAGGGCGGGGGGACCACAGATACGCAGTATTTT. The encoded protein is CASEGGGTTDTQYF.

The rearrangement joins TRBV7-2 to TRBJ2-7, with D tentatively TRBD2 (7 bases). CDR3 length: 16 residues. Germline V CDR1 and CDR2: SGHTA, FQGNSA. Trimming removed 5 bases at V and 5 bases at J, with 22 bases between. CDR3 sequence: CASSPLGAGDIHEQYF. In nucleotides, the CDR3 is TGTGCCAGCAGCCCCCTAGGGGCGGGGGACATCCACGAGCAGTACTTC.

The sample holds one count of this clone. The V and J genes are TRBV16 and TRBJ2-4; possibly TRBD2 for D (5 bases). The CDR3 is 16 residues long. Germline V gene lookup returns CDR1 KGHSY and CDR2 FQNENV. V was pared by 4 bases and J by 1 base, with 14 bases between. The CDR3, as DNA: TGTGCCAGCAGCCGCGACGGGGTAGGGGCCAAAAACATTCAGTACTTC. Residues: CASSRDGVGAKNIQYF. The full variable domain, completed using reference TRBV16 and TRBJ2-4, is GEEVAQTPKHLVRGEGQKAKLYCAPIKGHSYVFWYQQVLKNEFKFLISFQNENVFDETGMPKERFSAKCLPNSPCSLEIQATKLEDSAVYFCASSRDGVGAKNIQYFGAGTRLSVL.

J is TRBJ2-5 and V is TRBV7-2; 8 bases align to TRBD1. The CDR3 has 16 amino acids. CDR1 is SGHTA, CDR2 FQGNSA, per germline. The V and J ends lost 0 bases and 5 bases, in that order; junction bases with no gene match: 8. The CDR3 coding sequence is TGTGCCAGCAGCTTAGCCGGAGCAGGGGGCTGGGAGACCCAGTACTTC. It is translated as CASSLAGAGGWETQYF.